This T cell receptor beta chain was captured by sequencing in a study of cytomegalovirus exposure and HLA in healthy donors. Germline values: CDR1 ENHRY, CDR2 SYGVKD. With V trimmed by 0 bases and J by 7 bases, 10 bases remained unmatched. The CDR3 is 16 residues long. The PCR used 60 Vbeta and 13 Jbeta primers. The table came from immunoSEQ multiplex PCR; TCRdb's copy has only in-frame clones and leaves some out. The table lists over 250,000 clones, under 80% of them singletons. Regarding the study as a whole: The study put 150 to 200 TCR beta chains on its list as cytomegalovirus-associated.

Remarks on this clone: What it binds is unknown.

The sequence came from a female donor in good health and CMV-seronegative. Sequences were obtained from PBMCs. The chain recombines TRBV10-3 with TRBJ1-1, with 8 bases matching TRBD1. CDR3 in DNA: TGTGCCATCAGTGAGTCGAGTCCAGGGGGCAGGGGTGAAGCTTTCTTT. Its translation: CAISESSPGGRGEAFF.